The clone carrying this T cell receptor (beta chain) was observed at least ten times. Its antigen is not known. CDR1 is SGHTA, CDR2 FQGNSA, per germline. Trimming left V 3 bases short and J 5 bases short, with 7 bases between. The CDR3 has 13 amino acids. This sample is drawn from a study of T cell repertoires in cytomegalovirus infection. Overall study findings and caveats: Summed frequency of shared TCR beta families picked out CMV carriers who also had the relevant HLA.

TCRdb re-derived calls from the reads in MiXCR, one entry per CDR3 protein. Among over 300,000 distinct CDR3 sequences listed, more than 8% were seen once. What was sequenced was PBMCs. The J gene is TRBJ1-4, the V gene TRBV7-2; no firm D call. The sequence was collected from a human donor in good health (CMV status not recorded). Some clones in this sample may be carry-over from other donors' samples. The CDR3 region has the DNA TGTGCCAGCAGCTTGAGGAGGAATGAAAAACTGTTTTTT. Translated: CASSLRRNEKLFF.